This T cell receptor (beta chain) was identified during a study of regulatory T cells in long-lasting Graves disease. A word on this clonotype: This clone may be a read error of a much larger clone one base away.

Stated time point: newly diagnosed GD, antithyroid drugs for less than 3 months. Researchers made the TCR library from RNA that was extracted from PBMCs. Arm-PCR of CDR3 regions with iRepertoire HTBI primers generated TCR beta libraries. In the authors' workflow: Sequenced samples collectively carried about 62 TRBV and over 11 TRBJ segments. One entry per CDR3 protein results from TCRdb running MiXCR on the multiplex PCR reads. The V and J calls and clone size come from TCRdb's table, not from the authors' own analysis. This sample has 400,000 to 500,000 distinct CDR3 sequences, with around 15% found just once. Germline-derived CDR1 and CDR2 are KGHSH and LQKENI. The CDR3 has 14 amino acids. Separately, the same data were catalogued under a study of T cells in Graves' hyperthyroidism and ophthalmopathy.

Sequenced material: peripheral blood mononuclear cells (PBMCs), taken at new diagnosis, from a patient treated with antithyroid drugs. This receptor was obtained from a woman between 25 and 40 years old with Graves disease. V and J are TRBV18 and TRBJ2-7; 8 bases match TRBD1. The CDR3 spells CASSRARTGYEPYF. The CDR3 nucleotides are TGTGCCAGTTCAAGGGCCAGGACAGGGTACGAGCCGTACTTC.